This T cell receptor (beta chain) stems from a study of shared clonotypes between healthy human individuals (dated by TCRdb to the early 2020s). Context from the whole study: Three men and a couple of women, aged 18 to 49 years, made up the cohort. Leukapheresis yielded between about 0.8 and 9.5 billion PBMCs per donor. To estimate repertoire size and how much clonotype sharing occurs between individuals, the study deeply sequenced the blood TCR repertoires of several healthy adults. To increase sequencing depth and limit assay-specific biases, TCR repertoire library preparation and sequencing were carried out by different laboratories using diverse techniques. Per donor, three plates each were used for CD4 naive and CD4 memory, two for CD8 naive, and one for CD8 memory. Findings and caveats that apply to the study as a whole: Across a handful of donors, roughly 5.1% of naive CD4, roughly 3.8% of naive CD8, about 2% of memory CD4, and around 0.4% of memory CD8 clonotypes were shared. Compared with non-shared clonotypes, clonotypes shared by all four sorted-subset donors had higher generation probabilities. Because the study included only a small number of donors, the genetic and exposure-history diversity represented was limited. Based on pairwise subsampling, the degree of clonotype sharing among donors was expected to be affected by sequencing depth. Estimated clonotype richness was generally larger for naive than for memory subsets. Incomplete sequencing was indicated by rarefaction of sorted-subset datasets, despite the large sequencing depth. Only blood was sampled, and tissue TCR repertoires likely differ from those in blood.

The germline V gene encodes CDR1 KGHSH and CDR2 LQKENI. Cut back by 5 bases and 7 bases, the V and J ends lie 18 bases apart. From its cysteine to its phenylalanine, the CDR3 spans 14 amino acids. Only CDR3 DNA remains: 42 bases, in frame from the first base. A word on this clone: No antigen is known for it. No quality values exist for individual bases; no much larger clone is one base distant.

CD8 naive samples were CD45RO-negative cells positively selected for CCR7, giving a CD45RA+CCR7+ population that excluded TemRA cells. Healthy HIV-negative adults with no recently reported acute infections or vaccinations were included as donors. Every donor was a Caucasian adult residing in Nashville, Tennessee, USA. Blood was collected by leukapheresis, and PBMCs were isolated by Ficoll-Histopaque density gradient centrifugation and then cryopreserved in liquid nitrogen vapor phase. Purity and quantity of every magnetically sorted T cell population were checked by analytical flow cytometry. Genomic DNA was isolated from each sorted fraction and quantified by UV absorbance on a Nanodrop 2000c. Using the deep immunoSEQ assay, multiplex PCR amplified TCR CDR3 regions from genomic DNA. Extracted genomic DNA from each cell subset was spread evenly across all wells of several immunoSEQ 96-well plates, with each plate serving as a replicate. Each replicate PCR for sorted subsets received about 200 ng genomic DNA, equal to about 30,000 T cell genomes. Purified libraries were measured with a Qubit 3.0 fluorometer, size-checked on a Bioanalyzer 2100, and measured again with the KAPA Library Quantification kit. Each immunoSEQ 96-well plate was sequenced on its own single-read 150-cycle Illumina NextSeq 550 flow cell. The original pipeline was this. Because the immunoSEQ output held only junctional sequences and lacked quality scores, the filtering could not match the filtering applied to full-length reads. Sequences were annotated with PyIR, a Python wrapper for IgBLAST v1.9, using IMGT germline references to assign V/J genes and CDR3. Reads were filtered out if the reads had weak V/J assignments (E-value above 1e-6), no CDR3, stop codons, out-of-frame junctions, or ambiguous translated residues. V3J clonotypes were defined as sequences sharing the same inferred V gene, J gene, and CDR3 amino acid sequence. To compute the percentage overlap between repertoires, the number of shared unique clonotypes was divided by the size of the smaller repertoire. RTK rarefaction, the Chao1 estimator, and Recon v2.1 estimates of unobserved clonotypes were used to assess repertoire richness. For all TCRbeta clonotypes obtained by the gDNA method from a handful of donors, generation probabilities were computed with OLGA. As stored in TCRdb, this immuneACCESS dataset retains in-frame rearrangements with V and J assigned. A fraction of the clones does not appear; measured against another copy, unresolved V genes explain less than half of the discrepancy, and the remainder lacks a known reason. The DNA was the basis for D and trimming; V, J and clone size are from that table. This sample holds some 2,000,000 clones; roughly 94% were observed only once. In total, the top ten clones hold around 1.1% of the sample.

The sequence links TRBV18 to TRBJ2-7; tentative D gene TRBD2, with 7 bases matching. This TCR was recovered from a man aged 18 to 30 in good health. Sequenced sample: naive CD8+ T cells sorted from blood. The sample's cell subset or site label, decoded: CD45RA+CCR7+. The DNA sequence follows: TGTGCCAGCTCATCGTCGGGGGGCCCGGGGGAGCAGTACTTC. Translated, this gives CASSSSGGPGEQYF. The reference TRBV18 and TRBJ2-7 proteins fill in what lies around the CDR3, so the full variable domain reads NAGVMQNPRHLVRRRGQEARLRCSPMKGHSHVYWYRQLPEEGLKFMVYLQKENIIDESGMPKERFSAEFPKEGPSILRIQQVVRGDSAAYFCASSSSGGPGEQYFGPGTRLTVT.